This T cell receptor beta chain emerged from a study of cytomegalovirus exposure and HLA in healthy donors. General observations from the study: Confirmation was obtained in vitro that a few CMV-associated chains are specific for CMV antigens. Near-uniform donor sequencing depth was presumed by presence/absence analyses. An analysis that came later showed most CMV-associated TCR beta chains appearing HLA-restricted.

The primer mix had 60 Vbeta and 13 Jbeta primers. Only in-frame clones appear in the TCRdb table, and some are missing; sequencing was by immunoSEQ multiplex PCR. The top ten clones hold around 3.7% of a sample with under 300,000 clones, 86% of them seen once. CDR3 size: 13 residues. Per germline, CDR1 SEHNR and CDR2 FQNEAQ (reference sequence). Trimming removed 5 bases from V and 5 bases from J, with 12 bases in between. Notes on this clone: Its specificity is unknown.

Sequencing used PBMCs. The source of this sequence is a man in his forties in good health and CMV-seropositive. V usage is TRBV7-9 and J usage is TRBJ1-1, with D uncertain. CDR3 nucleotides: TGTGCCAGCAGCCCATCTCCCGGGACTGAAGCTTTCTTT. It specifies CASSPSPGTEAFF.